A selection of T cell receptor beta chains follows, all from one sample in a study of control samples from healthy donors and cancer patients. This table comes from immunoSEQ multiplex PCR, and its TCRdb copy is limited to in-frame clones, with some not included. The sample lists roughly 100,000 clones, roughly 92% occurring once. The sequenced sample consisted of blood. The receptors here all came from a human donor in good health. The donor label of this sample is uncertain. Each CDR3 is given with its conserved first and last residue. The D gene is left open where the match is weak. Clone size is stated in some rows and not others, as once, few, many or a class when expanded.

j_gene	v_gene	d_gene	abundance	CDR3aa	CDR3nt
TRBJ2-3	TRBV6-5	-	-	CASRSPGQYF	TGTGCCAGCAGAAGTCCGGGACAGTATTTT
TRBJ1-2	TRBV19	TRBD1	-	CASRLRTGALSNYGYTF	TGTGCCAGTAGGCTCCGGACAGGGGCCCTTTCTAACTATGGCTACACCTTC
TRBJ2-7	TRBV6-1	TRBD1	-	CASSESPYDRVYEQYF	TGTGCCAGCAGTGAGAGCCCCTATGACAGGGTCTACGAGCAGTACTTC
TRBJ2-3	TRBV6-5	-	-	CASTLWGRLTDTQYF	TGTGCCAGCACCCTATGGGGACGGTTAACAGATACGCAGTATTTT
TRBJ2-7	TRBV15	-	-	CATSRDWGAYEQYF	TGTGCCACCAGCAGAGACTGGGGGGCCTACGAGCAGTACTTC
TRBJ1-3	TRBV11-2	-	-	CASSRWAQGSGNTIYF	TGTGCCAGCAGCCGATGGGCGCAGGGATCTGGAAACACCATATATTTT
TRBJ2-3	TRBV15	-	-	CATSRDPTTDTQYF	TGTGCCACCAGCAGAGATCCCACCACAGATACGCAGTATTTT
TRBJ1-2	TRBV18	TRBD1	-	CASSPLPRQGWDNYGYTF	TGTGCCAGCTCACCACTCCCGAGACAGGGGTGGGATAACTATGGCTACACCTTC
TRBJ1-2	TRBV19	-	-	CASSMLGYGYTF	TGTGCCAGTAGTATGCTGGGCTATGGCTACACCTTC
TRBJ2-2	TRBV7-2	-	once	CASRPIMTGELFF	TGTGCCAGCAGACCTATCATGACCGGGGAGCTGTTTTTT
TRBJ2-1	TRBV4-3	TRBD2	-	CASSQIRRPGVIAGGAVGEQFF	TGCGCCAGCAGCCAAATCCGACGGCCCGGGGTAATAGCGGGGGGGGCCGTGGGTGAGCAGTTCTTC
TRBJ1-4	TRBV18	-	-	CASSPDRFNEKLFF	TGTGCCAGCTCACCGGACAGATTTAATGAAAAACTGTTTTTT
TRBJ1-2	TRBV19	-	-	CASSIVMRTTGYTF	TGTGCCAGTAGTATAGTAATGAGGACGACCGGCTACACCTTC
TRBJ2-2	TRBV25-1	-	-	CASSDRGVTGELFF	TGTGCCAGCAGCGATCGCGGGGTAACCGGGGAGCTGTTTTTT
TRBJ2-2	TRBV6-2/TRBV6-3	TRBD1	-	CASSLGTATYTGELFF	TGTGCCAGCAGCCTCGGGACAGCCACCTACACCGGGGAGCTGTTTTTT
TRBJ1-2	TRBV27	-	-	CASSYTANYGYTF	TGTGCCAGCAGCTACACGGCTAACTATGGCTACACCTTC
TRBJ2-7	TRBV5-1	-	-	CASSLPSNEQYF	TGCGCCAGCAGCCTTCCAAGCAACGAGCAGTACTTC
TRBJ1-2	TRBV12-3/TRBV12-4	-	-	CASSLVWAGGYTF	TGTGCCAGCAGTTTAGTATGGGCCGGAGGCTACACCTTC
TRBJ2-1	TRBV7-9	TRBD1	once	CAAGTGGYNEQFF	TGTGCAGCGGGGACAGGGGGCTATAATGAGCAGTTCTTC
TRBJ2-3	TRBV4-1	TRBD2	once	CASSQDSLAGARKYF	TGCGCCAGCAGCCAAGATTCCCTAGCGGGGGCCCGAAAGTATTTT
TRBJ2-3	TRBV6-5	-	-	CASTSRQGTDTQYF	TGTGCCAGCACCAGTCGGCAGGGAACAGATACGCAGTATTTT
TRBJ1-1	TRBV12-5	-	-	CASGGPANTEAFF	TGTGCTAGTGGAGGACCCGCGAACACTGAAGCTTTCTTT
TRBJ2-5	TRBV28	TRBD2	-	CASSPGTNYQETQYF	TGTGCCAGCAGTCCCGGGACTAATTACCAAGAGACCCAGTACTTC
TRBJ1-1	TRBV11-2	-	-	CASALFQGPDTEAFF	TGTGCCAGCGCCCTGTTCCAGGGTCCGGACACTGAAGCTTTCTTT
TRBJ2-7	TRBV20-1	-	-	CSAQEWGEQYF	TGCAGTGCTCAGGAGTGGGGCGAGCAGTACTTC
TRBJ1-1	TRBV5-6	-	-	CASSLRSLPRRNTEAFF	TGTGCCAGCAGCTTGCGCTCGCTCCCTAGGCGGAACACTGAAGCTTTCTTT
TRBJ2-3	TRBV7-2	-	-	CASSFPTGYSSTDTQYF	TGTGCCAGCAGCTTCCCGACTGGCTACTCTAGCACAGATACGCAGTATTTT
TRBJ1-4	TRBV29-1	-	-	CSVVVTGGGEKLFF	TGCAGCGTTGTGGTGACAGGAGGAGGGGAAAAACTGTTTTTT
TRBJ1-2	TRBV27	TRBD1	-	CASSRDRDRGGYTF	TGTGCCAGCAGCCGCGACCGGGACAGGGGTGGCTACACCTTC
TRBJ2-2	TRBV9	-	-	CASSAHGELFF	TGTGCCAGCAGCGCCCACGGGGAGCTGTTTTTT
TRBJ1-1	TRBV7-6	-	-	CASSRGQNTEAFF	TGTGCCAGCAGCCGCGGACAGAACACTGAAGCTTTCTTT
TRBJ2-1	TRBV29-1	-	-	CSLRADSYNEQFF	TGCAGCCTTAGGGCAGACTCCTACAATGAGCAGTTCTTC
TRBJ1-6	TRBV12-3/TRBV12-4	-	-	CASSLPNSPLHF	TGTGCCAGCAGTTTACCCAATTCACCCCTCCACTTT
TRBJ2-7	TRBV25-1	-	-	CASNQAAWWAHEQYF	TGTGCCAGCAATCAAGCGGCCTGGTGGGCCCACGAGCAGTACTTC
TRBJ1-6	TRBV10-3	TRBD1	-	CAISELGQGGSPLHF	TGTGCCATCAGTGAGTTAGGACAGGGAGGATCACCCCTCCACTTT
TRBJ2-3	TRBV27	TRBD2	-	CASTVAGRSTDTQYF	TGTGCCAGCACCGTAGCGGGAAGATCCACAGATACGCAGTATTTT
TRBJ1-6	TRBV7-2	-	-	CASSLVPGLGLHSPLHF	TGTGCCAGCAGCTTAGTCCCCGGTTTAGGGTTGCATTCACCCCTCCACTTT
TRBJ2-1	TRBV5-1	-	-	CASSLGQSYNEQFF	TGCGCCAGCAGCTTGGGACAATCCTACAATGAGCAGTTCTTC
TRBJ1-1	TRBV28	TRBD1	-	CASSSSPGGSEAFF	TGTGCCAGCAGTTCCTCCCCAGGGGGTTCTGAAGCTTTCTTT
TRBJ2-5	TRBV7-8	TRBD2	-	CASSLTPGLATVTQYF	TGTGCCAGCAGCTTGACCCCGGGACTAGCGACCGTGACCCAGTACTTC
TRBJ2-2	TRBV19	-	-	CASTGIGELFF	TGTGCCAGTACAGGGATCGGGGAGCTGTTTTTT
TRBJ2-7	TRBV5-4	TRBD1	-	CASSVSRGYEQYF	TGTGCCAGCAGCGTTAGCAGGGGGTACGAGCAGTACTTC
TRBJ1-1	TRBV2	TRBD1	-	CASEQSTGGTEAFF	TGTGCCAGTGAACAGTCTACAGGGGGCACTGAAGCTTTCTTT
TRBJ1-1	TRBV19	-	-	CASSDRRNTEAFF	TGTGCCAGTAGTGACAGGAGGAACACTGAAGCTTTCTTT
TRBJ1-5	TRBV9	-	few	CASSPRDGSNQPQHF	TGTGCCAGCAGCCCGCGGGATGGTAGCAATCAGCCCCAGCATTTT
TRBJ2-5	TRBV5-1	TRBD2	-	CASSLGLAGDTQETQYF	TGCGCCAGCAGCTTGGGGCTAGCGGGGGATACTCAAGAGACCCAGTACTTC
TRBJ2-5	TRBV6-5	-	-	CASSYSKQSRETQYF	TGTGCCAGCAGTTACTCGAAGCAGAGCAGAGAGACCCAGTACTTC